This TCR beta chain was found in a study of shared clonotypes between healthy human individuals. Study in general: A donor's plate count was three for CD4 naive and three for CD4 memory; CD8 naive had two and CD8 memory one.

Data came from immunoSEQ multiplex PCR; TCRdb stores just in-frame clones and leaves some out. The data contain 1 million to 1.3 million clones, roughly 74% of them singletons. From germline, CDR1 is KGHSH and CDR2 LQKENI. This CDR3 is built from 13 residues. V shed 3 bases and J shed 5 bases, with 11 bases lying between them. The TCR originated in a man aged 18 to 29 in good health. Some clones in this sample may be carry-over from other donors' samples. Sequenced sample: memory CD4+ T cells from PBMCs. Stated subset: CD45RA-negative fraction. J is TRBJ2-7 and V is TRBV18; the D is unclear. The CDR3 DNA follows: TGTGCCAGCTCACCCGCCCTCTCGAACGAGCAGTACTTC. Residues: CASSPALSNEQYF.